Included here is one TCR beta chain sequence, with context. Which antigen it targets is not known. No base-level quality is on record; no much larger clone is a single base apart. The entry originates in a study of chemoradiotherapy in HPV16-positive cancers (dated 2022 in TCRdb). For context, the study as a whole: Using functional T-cell assays on cells from a couple of HPV16-positive patients, the researchers defined candidate HPV-specific T-cell clones and common TCR motifs. Whether T-cell immunity against the HPV oncoproteins E6 and E7 changes during chemoradiotherapy and whether survival is affected by this immunity were examined in the study. The candidate HPV-specific TCRs and motifs were then tracked in TCR repertoires from 80 to 95 patients with HPV-related cancers. What the authors observed across the whole study: Improved recurrence-free survival in HPV16-positive patients was associated with expansion of HPV-responsive T cells during chemoradiotherapy. Expansion of candidate HPV-specific clones and E7-related TCR motifs was observed in the tumor microenvironment during treatment, whereas no such expansion was observed for non-HPV-specific T cells. Only two HPV16-positive patients were used to derive the functional definition of HPV-specific T cells, and the survival association was reported for HPV16-positive patients.

V sheds 4 bases and J sheds 6 bases, leaving 13 bases between their ends. Reading the germline V gene gives CDR1 SGDLS and CDR2 YYNGEE. Its CDR3 holds 13 amino acids, cysteine through phenylalanine. Only the CDR3 part of the read is kept: 39 bases, read in frame from the first base. The receptor library was made with the immunoSEQ multiplex PCR assay. TCRdb stores this immuneACCESS table with in-frame sequences only. Part of the clones is absent; in the studies checked, under half of the shortfall reflects unresolved V genes, and no reason is known for the rest. Present in this sample are under 15,000 clones, roughly four fifths of which were seen just once. The ten most abundant clones make up approximately 1% of the sample. Because repertoires were sampled repeatedly during chemoradiotherapy, clonal expansion in the tumor microenvironment could be followed.

This specimen was collected from a patient who underwent chemoradiotherapy. The source of this sequence is a human donor with HPV-associated anogenital cancer. Here the chain combines TRBV9 and TRBJ1-1, with the D segment identity uncertain. The DNA sequence is given as TGTGCCAGCAGCCAGTTAAATCCCTCTGAAGCTTTCTTT. This gives the protein CASSQLNPSEAFF.